Reported below is one T cell receptor (beta chain). Its specific antigen is unknown. Per-nucleotide qualities are absent, and no much larger clonotype sits a single base away. The sample originates from a study of a mutant IDH1 vaccine in newly diagnosed glioma (dated by TCRdb to 2020 to 2022). About the investigation overall: Of the 30 or so patients who were treated, about 60% were male and roughly 38% were female, and the mean age was around 41 years. Before enrollment, patients had received standard therapy of radiotherapy alone, temozolomide alone, or radiochemotherapy with temozolomide; most received the combination. For exploratory analyses, roughly 25 treated patients had longitudinal TCRB deep sequencing done wherever samples were available. Peripheral blood was collected at six visits: V03 (baseline), V05, V07, V10, V12 and V13. Overall study results and their limits: Immune responses induced by the vaccine were seen in approximately 93% of patients across multiple MHC alleles. Availability determined which PBMC samples were chosen for TCRB deep sequencing. Pseudoprogression seemed to be unrelated to changes in the top peripheral T cell clonotypes found by TCRB sequencing. According to the authors, sample limitations meant that analyses of patient blood samples could not be reproduced.

CDR1 and CDR2 are read off the germline V gene as LGHNA and YSLEER. From the cysteine through the phenylalanine, the CDR3 covers 17 amino acids. The sequence is cut down to CDR3 DNA, 51 bases in frame from base 1. Trimmed from V: 0 bases; trimmed from J: 7 bases; junction bases lacking a gene match: 10. The protocol used for the library was the immunoSEQ multiplex PCR assay. Rearranged TCR beta chain sequences were amplified using the hsTCRB Kit according to the manufacturer's protocol. An Illumina MiSeq was used to sequence the TCRB libraries. The original methods were these. The proprietary platform of the kit vendor was used for demultiplexing, trimming and gene mapping. TCRdb limited this immuneACCESS table to in-frame rearrangements with V and J called. A share of clones is missing; checked studies link under half to unresolved V genes, and the rest is unexplained. Clone size and the V and J calls come from that table; the DNA yielded D and trimming. The sample has around 50,000 clones on record, 86% of them singletons. About 2.2% of the sample rests with the top ten.

What this sample's time point label stands for: baseline, week 1 (first vaccination visit). The label giving this sample's treatment or condition can be read as: pre-vaccination baseline after standard-of-care therapy. Donors had newly diagnosed WHO grade 3 or 4 IDH1-mutant astrocytomas with loss of nuclear ATRX. The samples were drawn from NOA16, a multicentre, single-arm, open-label phase I trial in Germany that tested a mutant IDH1 peptide vaccine in humans for the first time. Blood drawn at visit V03 was used as the baseline sample for immunogenicity testing. Genomic DNA for TCRB sequencing was extracted from EDTA blood using the DNeasy Blood and Tissue Kit.

The receptor was derived from a man between 40 and 49 years old with glioma. The sample in question was PBMCs, obtained from a glioma patient treated with radiotherapy, temozolomide or both. The chain is encoded by TRBV4-3 joined to TRBJ2-5, and TRBD2 aligns with 11 junction nucleotides. The nucleotide sequence is given as TGCGCCAGCAGCCAAGAGGTAGCGGGAGGGCCCCCCAGGACCCAGTACTTC. Its translation is CASSQEVAGGPPRTQYF.